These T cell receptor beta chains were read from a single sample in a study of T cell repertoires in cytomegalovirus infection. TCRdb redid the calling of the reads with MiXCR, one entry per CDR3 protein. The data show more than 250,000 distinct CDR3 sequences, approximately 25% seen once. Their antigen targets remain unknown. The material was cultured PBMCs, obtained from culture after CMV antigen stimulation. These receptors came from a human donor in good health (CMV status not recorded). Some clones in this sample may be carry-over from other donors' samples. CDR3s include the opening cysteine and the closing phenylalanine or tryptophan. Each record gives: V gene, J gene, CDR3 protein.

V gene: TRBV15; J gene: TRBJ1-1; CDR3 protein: CATSRELRGNTEAFF
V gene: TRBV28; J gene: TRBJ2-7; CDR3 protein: CASSPPDRIYEQYF
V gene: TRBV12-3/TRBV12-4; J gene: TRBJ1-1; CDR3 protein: CASSSPDRDGAEAFF
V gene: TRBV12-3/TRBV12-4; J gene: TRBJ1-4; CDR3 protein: CASSLVLGGAHGEKLFF
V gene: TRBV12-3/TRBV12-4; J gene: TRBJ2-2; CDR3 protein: CASSFAGATGELFF
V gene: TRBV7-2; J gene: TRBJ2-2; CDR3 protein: CASSPLGLAGGPGELFF
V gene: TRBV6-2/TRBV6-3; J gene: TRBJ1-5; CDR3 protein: CASSSGQSSNQPQHF
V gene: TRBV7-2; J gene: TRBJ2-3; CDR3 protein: CASSPDNTQYF
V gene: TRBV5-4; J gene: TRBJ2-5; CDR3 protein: CASSPGTGRYQETQYF
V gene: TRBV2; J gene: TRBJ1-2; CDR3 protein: CASSVGHSQGYTF
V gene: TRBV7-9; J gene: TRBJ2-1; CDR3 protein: CASSSVGASWSSYNEQFF
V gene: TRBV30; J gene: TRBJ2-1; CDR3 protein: CAWSVEIYNEQFF
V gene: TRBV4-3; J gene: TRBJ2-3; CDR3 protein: CASSQGVHTDTQYF
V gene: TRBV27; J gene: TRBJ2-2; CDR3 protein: CASASVGEGPGELFF
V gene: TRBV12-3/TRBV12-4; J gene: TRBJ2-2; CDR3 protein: CASSATSLAGTRTGELFF
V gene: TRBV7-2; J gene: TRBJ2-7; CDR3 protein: CASSSNYEQYF
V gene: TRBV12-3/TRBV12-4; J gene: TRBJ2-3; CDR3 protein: CASTIGTGNTDTQYF
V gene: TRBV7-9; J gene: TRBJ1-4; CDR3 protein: CASSKTGIPTNEKLFF
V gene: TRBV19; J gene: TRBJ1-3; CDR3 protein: CASSINTGNTIYF
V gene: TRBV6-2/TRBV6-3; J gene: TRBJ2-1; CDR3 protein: CASSYSGGGEQFF
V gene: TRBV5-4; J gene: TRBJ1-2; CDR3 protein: CASSLGQAVSNYGYTF
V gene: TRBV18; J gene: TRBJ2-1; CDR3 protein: CASSPPNTLAALNEQFF
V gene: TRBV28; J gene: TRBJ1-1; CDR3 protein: CASSEGARNTEAFF
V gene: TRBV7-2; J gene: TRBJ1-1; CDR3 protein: CASSPLTGNTEAFF
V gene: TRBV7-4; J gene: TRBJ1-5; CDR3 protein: CASSVLGGNQPQHF
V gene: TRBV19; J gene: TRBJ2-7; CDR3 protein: CASSKDNPLEQYF
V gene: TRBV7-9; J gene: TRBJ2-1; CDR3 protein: CASSFDGGIGYNEQFF
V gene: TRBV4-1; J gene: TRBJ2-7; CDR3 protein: CASSQGGTSYEQYF
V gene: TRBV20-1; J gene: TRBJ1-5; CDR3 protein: CSARKGFGNQPQHF
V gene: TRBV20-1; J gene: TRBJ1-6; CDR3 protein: CSAFRDRVGSPLHF
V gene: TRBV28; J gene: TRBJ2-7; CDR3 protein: CASNSGPVYEQYF
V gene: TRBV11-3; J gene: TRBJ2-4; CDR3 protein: CASSPGQGYSIQYF
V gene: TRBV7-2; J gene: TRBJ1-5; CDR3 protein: CASSLDRGPWPQHF
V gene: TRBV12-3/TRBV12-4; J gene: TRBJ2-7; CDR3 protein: CASGGTATYEQYF
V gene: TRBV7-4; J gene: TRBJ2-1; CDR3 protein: CASSLALSRPPRSEQFF
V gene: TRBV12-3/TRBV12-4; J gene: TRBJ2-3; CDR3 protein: CASSYEGAGTDTQYF
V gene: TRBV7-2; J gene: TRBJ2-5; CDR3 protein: CASSFLASGIAETQYF
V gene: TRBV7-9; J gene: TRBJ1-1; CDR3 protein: CASSPRDRGGTEAFF
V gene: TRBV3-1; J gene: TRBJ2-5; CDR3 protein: CASSRGSSGSGETQYF
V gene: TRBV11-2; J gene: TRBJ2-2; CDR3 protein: CASSLVDRLAGRLYTGELFF
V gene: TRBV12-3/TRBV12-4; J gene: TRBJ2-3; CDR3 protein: CASSPPPVQRSFTDTQYF
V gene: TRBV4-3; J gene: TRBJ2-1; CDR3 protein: CASSQLLGANEQFF
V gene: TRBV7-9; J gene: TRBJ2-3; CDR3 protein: CASSLGRSGTDTQYF
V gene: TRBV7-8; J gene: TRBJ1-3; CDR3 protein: CASSLYGRGGNTIYF